These T cell receptor beta chains were read from a single sample in a study of shared clonotypes between healthy human individuals. Libraries were prepared by immunoSEQ multiplex PCR; TCRdb keeps only in-frame clonotypes and omits some of them. The sample lists hundreds of thousands of clones, 92% occurring once. Specimen: naive CD8+ T cells sorted from blood. The receptor source for this set is a man younger than 45 in good health. CDR3s include the opening cysteine and the closing phenylalanine or tryptophan. The D gene is left open where the match is weak. Size is stated for part of the rows, as once, few or many counts, or as a class when the clone is expanded.

d_call j_call clone_size v_call cdr3_nt cdr3_aa
TRBD1 TRBJ2-7 . TRBV14 TGTGCCAGCAGCTATACCGGGACAGAGATTTATCAGTACTTC CASSYTGTEIYQYF
. TRBJ1-2 . TRBV5-8 TGTGCCAGCAGCTTGGTCCCCCAGTACTATGGCTACACCTTC CASSLVPQYYGYTF
TRBD2 TRBJ2-1 . TRBV25-1 TGTGCCAGCGAAGTAGCGGGAGTGGAATTCAATGAGCAGTTCTTC CASEVAGVEFNEQFF
. TRBJ2-7 . TRBV6-1 TGTGCCAGCAGTGTTCCGGCAGGGACCTACGAGCAGTACTTC CASSVPAGTYEQYF
. TRBJ2-7 . TRBV5-4 TGTGCCAGCAGCAGAGACAACTACGAGCAGTACTTC CASSRDNYEQYF
TRBD1 TRBJ2-3 . TRBV9 TGTGCCAGCAGCGCAGAAGGGGGCGGCCCAGATACGCAGTATTTT CASSAEGGGPDTQYF
. TRBJ2-7 . TRBV7-4 TGTGCCAGCACCCTCAAGGGACCCCCAAACGAGCAGTACTTC CASTLKGPPNEQYF
TRBD1 TRBJ1-1 . TRBV27 TGTGCCAGCAGTCTACAGGGGGGCACTGAAGCTTTCTTT CASSLQGGTEAFF
TRBD2 TRBJ2-1 . TRBV28 TGTGCCAGCAGTTTGATTGGGACTAGCGGACCCAATGAGCAGTTCTTC CASSLIGTSGPNEQFF
. TRBJ2-7 . TRBV7-2 TGTGCCAGCAGCTTTAACGCGCTTTACGAGCAGTACTTC CASSFNALYEQYF
. TRBJ2-1 . TRBV19 TGTGCCAGTAGCCATGAGGGTGGAGGGGTCTACAATGAGCAGTTCTTC CASSHEGGGVYNEQFF
TRBD2 TRBJ2-3 . TRBV15 TGTGCCACCAGCGTAAGAGGGACTAGCGAAACAGATACGCAGTATTTT CATSVRGTSETDTQYF
. TRBJ2-1 . TRBV21-1 TGTGCCATCCCCCTCCTAGCGGAGGGGTACAATGAGCAGTTCTTC CAIPLLAEGYNEQFF
. TRBJ2-3 . TRBV13 TGTGCCAGCAGCTTAGTCGGAGATACGCAGTATTTT CASSLVGDTQYF
. TRBJ2-7 . TRBV11-1 TGTGCCAGCAGCCCAGGGGCAGGGGGGGCCTACGAGCAGTACTTC CASSPGAGGAYEQYF
. TRBJ2-7 . TRBV4-1 TGCGCCAGCAGCCAAGAAACAACAGGGACCCCTTACGAGCAGTACTTC CASSQETTGTPYEQYF
. TRBJ2-5 once TRBV11-2 TGTGCCAGCAGCTCCCCCGGCGGGCTAGCCCAAGAGACCCAGTACTTC CASSSPGGLAQETQYF
. TRBJ2-6 . TRBV7-2 TGTGCCAGCAGCGAGGGGGCCAACGTCCTGACTTTC CASSEGANVLTF
. TRBJ2-1 . TRBV7-2 TGTGCCAGCAGCTTAGCCCTCGTGAATGAGCAGTTCTTC CASSLALVNEQFF
. TRBJ2-2 . TRBV25-1 TGTGCCAGCAGTGAATACGGGACCAACACCGGGGAGCTGTTTTTT CASSEYGTNTGELFF
. TRBJ2-1 . TRBV11-3 TGTGCCAGCAGCTTAGCTGGGGGCCCCACCTACAATGAGCAGTTCTTC CASSLAGGPTYNEQFF
TRBD2 TRBJ2-7 . TRBV27 TGTGCCAGCACCCTCGGGAGGGGGGCTCACTACGAGCAGTACTTC CASTLGRGAHYEQYF
TRBD1 TRBJ2-1 . TRBV2 TGTGCCTCCAACAACAGGGACAGGGCCCTCAGTGAGCAGTTCTTC CASNNRDRALSEQFF
TRBD1 TRBJ1-2 . TRBV27 TGTGCCAGCAGTTTATTCAGGGACAGGGGCTACACCTTC CASSLFRDRGYTF
. TRBJ2-7 . TRBV5-1 TGCGCCAGCAGCTTGGAAGGCTCCGAGCAGTACTTC CASSLEGSEQYF
. TRBJ1-1 . TRBV29-1 TGCAGCGTCCTACAGTTAACGAACACTGAAGCTTTCTTT CSVLQLTNTEAFF
TRBD2 TRBJ2-7 . TRBV7-9 TGTGCCGGAATAAGACTAGCAAACGACGAGCAGTACTTC CAGIRLANDEQYF
. TRBJ2-1 . TRBV7-8 TGTGCCAGCAGCTTGGACGGCCCGGAGCAGTTCTTC CASSLDGPEQFF
. TRBJ1-4 . TRBV9 TGTGCCAGCAGCGTAGTACCTGTGGGGGTTTCAACTAATGAAAAACTGTTTTTT CASSVVPVGVSTNEKLFF
TRBD2 TRBJ2-1 . TRBV4-1 TGCGCCAGCAGCCAAGTGACTAGCGGGAGGGCCCCCCACAATGAGCAGTTCTTC CASSQVTSGRAPHNEQFF
TRBD2 TRBJ2-1 . TRBV19 TGTGCCAGTAGTATAAAAAGCGGGAGGGCAGCCTACAATGAGCAGTTCTTC CASSIKSGRAAYNEQFF
. TRBJ2-5 . TRBV28 TGTGCCAGCAGTCCTTGGGCGGCCCAAGAGACCCAGTACTTC CASSPWAAQETQYF
. TRBJ2-6 . TRBV27 TGTGCCAGCAGACAGGGTTCACCTTCTGGGGCCAACGTCCTGACTTTC CASRQGSPSGANVLTF
. TRBJ2-3 . TRBV7-9 TGTGCCAGCAGCCCCCAAGGGTCCCCAGATACGCAGTATTTT CASSPQGSPDTQYF
. TRBJ2-5 . TRBV4-1 TGCGCCAGCAGCCAAGATGTAACTTACCAAGAGACCCAGTACTTC CASSQDVTYQETQYF
TRBD2 TRBJ2-7 few TRBV10-3 TGTGCCATCAGTGCCCTGGGACTAGCGGGAGCGGGCTACGAGCAGTACTTC CAISALGLAGAGYEQYF
. TRBJ2-7 . TRBV27 TGTGCCAGCAGTTTAGGCTTAGAGCCCTACGAGCAGTACTTC CASSLGLEPYEQYF
TRBD2 TRBJ2-1 . TRBV19 TGTGCCAGTAGTATTACTAGCGGGATTGTTAATGAGCAGTTCTTC CASSITSGIVNEQFF
. TRBJ1-5 . TRBV30 TGTGCCTGGAGCTCGGACGGTAATCAGCCCCAGCATTTT CAWSSDGNQPQHF
TRBD2 TRBJ2-7 few TRBV29-1 TGCAGCGCACTAGCGCCGAACTCCTACGAGCAGTACTTC CSALAPNSYEQYF
. TRBJ1-5 . TRBV27 TGTGCCAGCAGTTTATCAACAGGGCTTAGGGGCAATCAGCCCCAGCATTTT CASSLSTGLRGNQPQHF
. TRBJ2-3 . TRBV10-3 TGTGCCATCAGTGAGGCCGGGAGTAGGGATACGCAGTATTTT CAISEAGSRDTQYF
. TRBJ2-1 . TRBV6-4 TGTGCCAGCAGTGCCGCTTGGAGGGGCAATGAGCAGTTCTTC CASSAAWRGNEQFF
TRBD1 TRBJ1-2 . TRBV27 TGTGCCAGCTCACTGGGGCAGGGGGTGGGTGGCTACACCTTC CASSLGQGVGGYTF
. TRBJ1-3 . TRBV7-2 TGTGCCAGCAGCCCCGGGACAAGCTCTGGAAACACCATATATTTT CASSPGTSSGNTIYF
. TRBJ1-2 . TRBV10-2 TGCGCCAGCAGTACAGAGTCTAACTATGGCTACACCTTC CASSTESNYGYTF
. TRBJ2-3 . TRBV7-9 TGTGCCAGCAGCCCGTCTAGCACAGATACGCAGTATTTT CASSPSSTDTQYF
. TRBJ2-1 . TRBV10-3 TGTGCCATCAGTGAGTCGACTAGGTTAGGAAACAATGAGCAGTTCTTC CAISESTRLGNNEQFF
. TRBJ2-7 . TRBV19 TGTGCCAGTAGTATAGCCTGGGACTCCGGCTACGAGCAGTACTTC CASSIAWDSGYEQYF
TRBD2 TRBJ2-7 few TRBV28 TGTGCCAGCAGTTCTCTAGCGGGAGTTGGCGAGCAGTACTTC CASSSLAGVGEQYF
. TRBJ2-3 . TRBV5-1 TGCGCCTGCAGCGCAAAACAGGGCAGCACAGATACGCAGTATTTT CACSAKQGSTDTQYF
. TRBJ1-3 . TRBV2 TGTGCCAGCAGTGATATTTTGGCCGGTGGAAACACCATATATTTT CASSDILAGGNTIYF
. TRBJ2-7 . TRBV2 TGTGCCAGCATGGGGCAGGGTAACGGCGAGCAGTACTTC CASMGQGNGEQYF
. TRBJ1-3 once TRBV19 TGTGCCAGTAGTATCGGGTCCTACTCTGGAAACACCATATATTTT CASSIGSYSGNTIYF
. TRBJ2-7 . TRBV15 TGTGCCACCAGCACAGGGGTAGGGCAGCGCCGTTACAACTACGAGCAGTACTTC CATSTGVGQRRYNYEQYF
TRBD2 TRBJ2-7 few TRBV28 TGTGCCAGCAGCCTGAAAAGACTAGCGAGCTACGAGCAGTACTTC CASSLKRLASYEQYF
TRBD2 TRBJ2-2 . TRBV2 TGTGCCAGCAGTGAACCTAGCGGGCACACCGGGGAGCTGTTTTTT CASSEPSGHTGELFF
. TRBJ1-1 . TRBV14 TGTGCCAGCAGCCAAGGAGGGAACACTGAAGCTTTCTTT CASSQGGNTEAFF
. TRBJ1-4 . TRBV5-5 TGTGCCAGCTCGGGACACTTTAATGAAAAACTGTTTTTT CASSGHFNEKLFF